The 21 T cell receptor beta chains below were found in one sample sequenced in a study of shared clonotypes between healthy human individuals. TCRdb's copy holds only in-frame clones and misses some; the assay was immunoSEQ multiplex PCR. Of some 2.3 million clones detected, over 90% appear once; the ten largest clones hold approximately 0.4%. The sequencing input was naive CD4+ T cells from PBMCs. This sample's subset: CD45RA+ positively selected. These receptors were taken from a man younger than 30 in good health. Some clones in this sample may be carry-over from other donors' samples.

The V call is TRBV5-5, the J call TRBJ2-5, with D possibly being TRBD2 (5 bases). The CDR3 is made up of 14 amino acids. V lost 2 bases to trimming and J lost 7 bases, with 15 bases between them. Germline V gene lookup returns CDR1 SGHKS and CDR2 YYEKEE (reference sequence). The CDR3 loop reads CASSFLLGSGTQYF. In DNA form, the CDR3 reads TGTGCCAGCAGCTTCCTATTGGGGAGCGGGACCCAGTACTTC.

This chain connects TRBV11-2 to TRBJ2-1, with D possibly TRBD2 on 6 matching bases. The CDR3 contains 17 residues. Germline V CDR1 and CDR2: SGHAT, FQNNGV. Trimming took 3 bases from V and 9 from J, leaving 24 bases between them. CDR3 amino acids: CASSFIQGTFSPIEQFF. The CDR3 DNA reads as TGTGCCAGCAGCTTCATCCAAGGGACTTTCTCCCCCATTGAGCAGTTCTTC.

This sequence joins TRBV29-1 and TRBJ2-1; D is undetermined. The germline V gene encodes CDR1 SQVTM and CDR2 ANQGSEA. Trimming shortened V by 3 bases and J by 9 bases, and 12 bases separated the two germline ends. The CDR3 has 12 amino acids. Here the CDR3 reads CSVEELGTEQFF. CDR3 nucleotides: TGCAGCGTTGAGGAACTCGGTACTGAGCAGTTCTTC.

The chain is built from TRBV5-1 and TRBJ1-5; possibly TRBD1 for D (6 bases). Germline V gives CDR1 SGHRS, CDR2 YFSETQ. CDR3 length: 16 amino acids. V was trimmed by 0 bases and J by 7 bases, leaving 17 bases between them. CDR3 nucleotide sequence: TGCGCCAGCAGCTTGGGATCGGACAGATCGGGGCAGCCCCAGCATTTT. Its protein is CASSLGSDRSGQPQHF.

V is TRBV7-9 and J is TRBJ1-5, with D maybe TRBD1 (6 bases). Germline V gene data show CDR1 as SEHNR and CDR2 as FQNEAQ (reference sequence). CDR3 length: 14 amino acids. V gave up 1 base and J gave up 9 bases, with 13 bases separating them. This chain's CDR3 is CASSLDRTARPQHF. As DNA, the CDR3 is TGTGCCAGCAGCTTAGACCGGACAGCACGGCCCCAGCATTTT.

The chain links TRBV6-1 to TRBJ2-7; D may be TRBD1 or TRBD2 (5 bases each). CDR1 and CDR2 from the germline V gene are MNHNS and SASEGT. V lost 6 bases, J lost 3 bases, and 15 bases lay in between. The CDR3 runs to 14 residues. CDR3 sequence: CASRGVWASYEQYF. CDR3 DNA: TGTGCCAGCAGGGGGGTTTGGGCCAGCTACGAGCAGTACTTC.

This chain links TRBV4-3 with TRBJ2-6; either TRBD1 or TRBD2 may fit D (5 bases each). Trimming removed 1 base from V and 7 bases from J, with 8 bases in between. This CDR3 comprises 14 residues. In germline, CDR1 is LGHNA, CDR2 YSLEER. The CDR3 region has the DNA TGCGCCAGCAGCCAAGGGGGGAGAGCCAACGTCCTGACTTTC. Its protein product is CASSQGGRANVLTF.

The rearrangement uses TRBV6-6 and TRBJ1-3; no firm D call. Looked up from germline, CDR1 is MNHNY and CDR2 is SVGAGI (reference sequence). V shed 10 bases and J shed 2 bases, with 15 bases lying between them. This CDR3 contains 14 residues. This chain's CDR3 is CATLDPGAGNTIYF. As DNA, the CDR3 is TGTGCCACCCTCGACCCGGGCGCTGGAAACACCATATATTTT.

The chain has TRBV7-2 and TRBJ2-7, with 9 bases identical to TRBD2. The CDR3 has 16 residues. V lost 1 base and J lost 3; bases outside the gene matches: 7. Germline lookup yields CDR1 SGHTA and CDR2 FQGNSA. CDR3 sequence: CASSLVRASGNYEQYF. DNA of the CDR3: TGTGCCAGCAGCTTAGTGAGGGCTAGCGGGAACTACGAGCAGTACTTC. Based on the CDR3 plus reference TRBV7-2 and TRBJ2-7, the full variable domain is GAGVSQSPSNKVTEKGKDVELRCDPISGHTALYWYRQSLGQGLEFLIYFQGNSAPDKSGLPSDRFSAERTGGSVSTLTIQRTQQEDSAVYLCASSLVRASGNYEQYFGPGTRLTVT.

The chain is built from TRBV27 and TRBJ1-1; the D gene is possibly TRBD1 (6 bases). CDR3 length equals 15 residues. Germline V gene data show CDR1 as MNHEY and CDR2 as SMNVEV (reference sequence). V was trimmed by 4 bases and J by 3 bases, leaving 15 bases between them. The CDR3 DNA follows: TGTGCCAGCAGTTCCCGGGGGGGCGGAGACACTGAAGCTTTCTTT. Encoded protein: CASSSRGGGDTEAFF.

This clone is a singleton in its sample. The CDR3 here is CASSHPGLGRTEAFF. The CDR3 region has the DNA TGTGCCAGCAGCCACCCCGGACTGGGGCGTACTGAAGCTTTCTTT. V and J are TRBV14 and TRBJ1-1; possibly TRBD1 for D (5 bases). Trimming removed 3 bases at V and 5 bases at J, with 16 bases between. The germline CDR1 and CDR2 sequences are SGHDN and FVKESK. This CDR3 contains 15 residues. Full variable domain (missing parts from reference TRBV14 and TRBJ1-1): EAGVTQFPSHSVIEKGQTVTLRCDPISGHDNLYWYRRVMGKEIKFLLHFVKESKQDESGMPNNRFLAERTGGTYSTLKVQPAELEDSGVYFCASSHPGLGRTEAFFGQGTRLTVV.

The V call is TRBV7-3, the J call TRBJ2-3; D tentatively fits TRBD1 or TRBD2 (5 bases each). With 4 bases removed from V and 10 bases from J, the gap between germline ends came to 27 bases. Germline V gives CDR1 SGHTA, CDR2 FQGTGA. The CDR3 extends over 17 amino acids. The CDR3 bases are TGTGCCAGCAGCTCACTTACCTTCCGGGACCCCGGCTCGGCGCAGTATTTT. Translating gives CASSSLTFRDPGSAQYF.

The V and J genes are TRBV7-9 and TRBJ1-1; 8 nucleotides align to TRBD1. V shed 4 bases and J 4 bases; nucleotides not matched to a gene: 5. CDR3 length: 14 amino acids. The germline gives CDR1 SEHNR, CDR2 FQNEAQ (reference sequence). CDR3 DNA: TGTGCCAGCAGCTACGGACAGGGTGGCACTGAAGCTTTCTTT. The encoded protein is CASSYGQGGTEAFF.

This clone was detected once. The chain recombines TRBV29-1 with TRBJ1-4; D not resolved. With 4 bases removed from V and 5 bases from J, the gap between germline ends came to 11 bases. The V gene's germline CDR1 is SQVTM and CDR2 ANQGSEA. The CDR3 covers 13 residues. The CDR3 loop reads CSVGLHGNEKLFF. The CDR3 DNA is TGCAGCGTTGGGCTACACGGAAATGAAAAACTGTTTTTT.

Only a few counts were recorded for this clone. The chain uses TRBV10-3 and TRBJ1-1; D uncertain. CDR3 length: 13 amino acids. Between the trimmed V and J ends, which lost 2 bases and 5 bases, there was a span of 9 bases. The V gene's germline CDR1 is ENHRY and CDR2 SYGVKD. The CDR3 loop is CAISEALGTEAFF. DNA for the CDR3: TGTGCCATCAGTGAGGCATTGGGGACTGAAGCTTTCTTT.

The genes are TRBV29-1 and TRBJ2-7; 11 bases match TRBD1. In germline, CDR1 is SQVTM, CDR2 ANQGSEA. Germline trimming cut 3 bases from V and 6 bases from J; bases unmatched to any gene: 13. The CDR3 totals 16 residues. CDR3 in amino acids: CSVEDRDRGFSREQYF. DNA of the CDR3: TGCAGCGTTGAGGACAGGGACAGGGGGTTCAGTCGCGAGCAGTACTTC.

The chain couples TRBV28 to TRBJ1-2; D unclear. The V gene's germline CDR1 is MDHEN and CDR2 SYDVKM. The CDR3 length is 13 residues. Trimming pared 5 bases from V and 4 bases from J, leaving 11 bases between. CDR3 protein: CASSKTVSYGYTF. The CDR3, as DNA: TGTGCCAGCAGTAAAACAGTCTCCTATGGCTACACCTTC.

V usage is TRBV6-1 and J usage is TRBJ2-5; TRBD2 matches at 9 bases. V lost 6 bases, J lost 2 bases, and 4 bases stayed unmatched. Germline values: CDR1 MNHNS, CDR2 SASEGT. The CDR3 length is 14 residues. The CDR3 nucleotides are TGTGCCAGCAGCCTTCTAGCGGGGCAAGAGACCCAGTACTTC. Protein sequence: CASSLLAGQETQYF.

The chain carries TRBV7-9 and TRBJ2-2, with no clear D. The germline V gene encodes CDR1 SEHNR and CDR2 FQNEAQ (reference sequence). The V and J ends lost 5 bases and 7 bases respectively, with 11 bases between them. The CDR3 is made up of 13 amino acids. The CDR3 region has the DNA TGTGCCAGCAGCCAAACATCAGGCGGGGAGCTGTTTTTT. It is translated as CASSQTSGGELFF.

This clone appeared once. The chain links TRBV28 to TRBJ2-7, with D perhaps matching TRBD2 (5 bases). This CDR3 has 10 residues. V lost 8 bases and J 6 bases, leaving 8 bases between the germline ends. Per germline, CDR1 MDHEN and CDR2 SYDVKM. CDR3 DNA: TGTGCCAGCGAGGGCAGCGAGCAGTACTTC. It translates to CASEGSEQYF.

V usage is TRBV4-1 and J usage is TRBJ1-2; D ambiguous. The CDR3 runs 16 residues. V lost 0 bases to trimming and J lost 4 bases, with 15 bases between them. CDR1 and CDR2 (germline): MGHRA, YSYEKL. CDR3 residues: CASSQDFILTAYGYTF. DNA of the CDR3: TGCGCCAGCAGCCAAGACTTCATATTAACGGCCTATGGCTACACCTTC.